The clone carrying this TCR beta chain was recorded at least ten times. The data were obtained in a study of blood T cells in healthy people across ages. V was clipped by 6 bases and J by 4 bases, with 15 bases between them. The CDR3 consists of 15 residues. Primers used in a second PCR of roughly 7 to 11 cycles were a sample-barcoded 5' primer and a J-beta primer mix. TCRdb reprocessed the 5' RACE reads via MiXCR and lists one record per CDR3 protein. The table records approximately 290,000 distinct CDR3 sequences, roughly 27% of them present only once. The gene calls are TRBV12-3 or TRBV12-4 and TRBJ2-2; D ambiguous. The sequenced sample consisted of blood. This clonotype was obtained from a woman aged 65 to 85 in good health. CDR3 loop: CASSFAAAVTGELFF. CDR3 nucleotides: TGTGCCAGCAGCTTCGCCGCGGCCGTCACCGGGGAGCTGTTTTTT.